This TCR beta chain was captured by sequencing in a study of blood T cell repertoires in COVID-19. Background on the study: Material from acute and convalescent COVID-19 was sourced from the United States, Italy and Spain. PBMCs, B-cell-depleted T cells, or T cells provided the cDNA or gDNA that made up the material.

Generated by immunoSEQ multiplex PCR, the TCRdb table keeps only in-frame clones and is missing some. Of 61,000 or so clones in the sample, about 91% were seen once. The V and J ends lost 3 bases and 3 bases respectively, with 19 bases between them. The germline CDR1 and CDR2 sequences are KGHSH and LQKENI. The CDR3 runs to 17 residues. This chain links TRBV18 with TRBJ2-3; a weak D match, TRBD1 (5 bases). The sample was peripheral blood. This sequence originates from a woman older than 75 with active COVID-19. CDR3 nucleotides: TGTGCCAGCTCACCTGTCTTCCCCCTAGGGGTTACAGATACGCAGTATTTT. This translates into CASSPVFPLGVTDTQYF.